This TCR beta chain comes out of a study of Graves' ophthalmopathy and Graves' hyperthyroidism listed by TCRdb under 2018. Study-level background: Stable hyperthyroidism was defined as no progression to ophthalmopathy within 18 months of follow-up. To tell Graves' ophthalmopathy apart from Graves' hyperthyroidism, and to predict which patients would progress to ophthalmopathy, the study relied on TCR beta repertoire signatures. In total, around 140 blood samples were TCR-sequenced: some 43 ophthalmopathy, around 75 hyperthyroidism and about 17 hyperthyroidism-to-ophthalmopathy patients. To explore V-J signatures distinguishing ophthalmopathy from hyperthyroidism, a discovery set of about a hundred patients (roughly 42 ophthalmopathy, about 57 stable hyperthyroidism) was enrolled. An independent validation cohort was composed of roughly 19 hyperthyroidism patients and 17 patients who later progressed from hyperthyroidism to ophthalmopathy. In over 5 hyperthyroidism patients, the T-cell repertoire of thyroid tissue was compared with the T-cell repertoire of blood. After sampling, hyperthyroidism patients received methimazole starting at 30 mg daily, and ophthalmopathy patients received high-dose intravenous methylprednisolone. Study-wide findings and limitations: In validation, the model predicted ophthalmopathy progression with about 70% sensitivity and approximately 78% specificity; eleven to twelve predicted patients were CT-confirmed with GO in a median of 6.5 months. Most expanded thyroid clonotypes with frequency above 0.001 were also detected in blood, suggesting blood repertoires may reflect the thyroid immune response. In cross-validation, the 13-signature model distinguished ophthalmopathy from stable hyperthyroidism with approximately 88% sensitivity and roughly 81% specificity, and in the test set the corresponding values were about 80% and 75%. No statistical method was used to predetermine the sample size, and group allocation was not hidden from the investigators.

This clonotype was counted many times. Its binding antigen is unknown. One base away there is no much larger clone; base qualities are not given. Patients with hyperthyroidism were aged 18 to 65 years, had been newly diagnosed, and had a disease duration of less than 2 months. Patients were excluded if they had other autoimmune diseases, uncontrolled infections, pregnancy or lactation. Diagnosis relied on clinical symptoms, serum thyroxine, TRAb, thyroid ultrasound and orbital computed tomography. Total RNA was extracted with Trizol reagent and quality-checked on an Agilent 2100 Bioanalyzer. Measured from the cysteine to the phenylalanine, the CDR3 is 15 residues long. Of all the DNA, just the CDR3 is kept, 45 bases in frame from base 1. CDR1 and CDR2 are read off the germline V gene (reference sequence) as LNHDA and SQIVND. Trimming removed 3 bases from V and 6 bases from J; the gene matches leave 7 bases unexplained.

For repertoire sequencing, the TCR beta CDR3 regions were amplified from RNA transcripts. HTBI primers and the Qiagen OneStep RT-PCR kit were used in a first-round RT-PCR, which was followed by a second-round multiplex PCR, size selection and purification. Libraries were sequenced on an Illumina HiSeq2000 using paired-end 100 bp reads. From the authors' description of their analysis: SOAPnuke was used for read processing, and reads with adapters, uncalled bases, a mean Phred below 15, or no exact constant-primer or identifier match were discarded. COPE v1.2.5 was used to merge high-quality paired reads. Each unique nucleotide sequence was defined as a clonotype, and clonotypes were aligned to IMGT TRB V, D and J references with MiTCR v1.1. The analysis was limited to V-J combinations with a frequency above 0.0001, which together covered over 98% of repertoires. For each V-J combination, a TCR clonal expansion and chaos score was defined as the ratio of F50 clonal expansion to chaos observed in the TCRdist matrix. Welch's t-statistics and random forest were used to reduce features to about a dozen V-J combinations, which were fed into a naive Bayes classifier. The Morisita-Horn index was used to measure how similar the thyroid and blood repertoires were. TCRdb trimmed public reads at Q25 via fastp, called clones via MiXCR and kept in-frame beta chains. Every distinct CDR3 protein forms one entry, paired with its most common genes and DNA. The V and J calls were not made by the authors but by TCRdb's processing. In this sample the table shows roughly 1.1 million distinct CDR3 sequences, 35% to 40% of which occur a single time. The ten largest clonotypes hold approximately 12% of the sample.

Sequencing was carried out using peripheral blood or thyroid tissue (not recorded which). The source is an adult man with Graves' hyperthyroidism. The receptor chain draws on TRBV19 and TRBJ2-2; TRBD2 fits 7 bases in the junction. The nucleotide sequence is given as TGTGCCAGTAGTATGGGCGGGAGCGGCTCCGGGGAGCTGTTTTTT. This sequence encodes CASSMGGSGSGELFF.